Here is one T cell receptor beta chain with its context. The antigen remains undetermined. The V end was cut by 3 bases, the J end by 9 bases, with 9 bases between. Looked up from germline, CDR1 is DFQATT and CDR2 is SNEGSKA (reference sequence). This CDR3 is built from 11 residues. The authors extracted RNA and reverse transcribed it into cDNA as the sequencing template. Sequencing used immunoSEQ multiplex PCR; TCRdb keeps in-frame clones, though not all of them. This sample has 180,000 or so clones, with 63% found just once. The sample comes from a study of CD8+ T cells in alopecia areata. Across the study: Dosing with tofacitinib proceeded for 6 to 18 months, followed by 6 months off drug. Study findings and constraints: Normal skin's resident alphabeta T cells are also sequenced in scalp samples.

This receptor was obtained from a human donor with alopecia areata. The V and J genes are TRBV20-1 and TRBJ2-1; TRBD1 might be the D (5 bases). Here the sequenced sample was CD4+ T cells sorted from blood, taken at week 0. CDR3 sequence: CSASRVAEQFF. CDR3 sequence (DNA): TGCAGTGCTAGCAGGGTTGCTGAGCAGTTCTTC.